These 17 T cell receptor beta chains originate from one sample sequenced in a study of blood T cell repertoires in COVID-19. Produced via immunoSEQ multiplex PCR; TCRdb's table is partial and in-frame only. Seen here are about 250,000 clones, approximately 81% observed once, and the top ten hold 5% to 8%. The material sequenced was PBMCs or T cells enriched from blood (not recorded which). The source is a woman aged 45-65 years who had been exposed to COVID-19.

This clone appeared a few times. V is TRBV6-5 and J is TRBJ1-5; D remains ambiguous. The CDR3 sequence is 15 residues long. Trimming took 0 bases from V and 5 from J, leaving 11 bases between them. Germline CDR1 and CDR2: MNHEY and SVGAGI. The CDR3 nucleotides are TGTGCCAGCAGTTACTCCGGACTAGTCCATCAGCCCCAGCATTTT. This gives the protein CASSYSGLVHQPQHF.

The chain combines TRBV7-9 with TRBJ1-1; D is uncertain. The length of the CDR3 is 13 residues. V lost 5 bases and J 10 bases, leaving 17 bases between the germline ends. CDR1 is SEHNR and CDR2 is FQNEAQ in the germline V gene (reference sequence). The CDR3: CASSQLGRARAFF. The CDR3 coding sequence is TGTGCCAGCAGCCAACTAGGACGGGCTCGAGCTTTCTTT.

CDR3 sequence (DNA): TGTGCCACCAGCGGGACAGGGGTTCGATACGAGCAGTACTTC. This sequence encodes CATSGTGVRYEQYF. This rearrangement joins TRBV15 to TRBJ2-7; 10 nucleotides agree with TRBD1. The CDR3 is 14 amino acids. With V trimmed by 5 bases and J by 4 bases, 5 bases remained unmatched. The germline gives CDR1 LNHNV, CDR2 YYDKDF (reference sequence).

V and J are TRBV20-1 and TRBJ1-4; D gene ambiguous. Germline-derived CDR1 and CDR2 are DFQATT and SNEGSKA (reference sequence). V gave up 3 bases and J gave up 5 bases, with 10 bases separating them. The CDR3 is 13 residues long. As DNA, the CDR3 is TGCAGTGCTAGTTACGTCAGAAATGAAAAACTGTTTTTT. This sequence encodes CSASYVRNEKLFF.

In its sample, this clone was seen once. J is TRBJ2-4 and V is TRBV5-6; a weak D match, TRBD1 (6 bases). In germline, CDR1 is SGHDT, CDR2 YYEEEE. The CDR3 is made up of 14 amino acids. V was trimmed by 1 base and J by 6 bases, leaving 11 bases between them. The CDR3 region is CASSLQGSANIQYF. The CDR3 nucleotides are TGTGCCAGCAGCTTGCAGGGGTCGGCAAACATTCAGTACTTC. Full variable domain (rest looked up from reference TRBV5-6 and TRBJ2-4): DAGVTQSPTHLIKTRGQQVTLRCSPKSGHDTVSWYQQALGQGPQFIFQYYEEEERQRGNFPDRFSGHQFPNYSSELNVNALLLGDSALYLCASSLQGSANIQYFGAGTRLSVL.

V is TRBV19 and J is TRBJ1-3; the match to TRBD1 covers 7 bases. Germline V gene sequence: CDR1 LNHDA, CDR2 SQIVND (reference sequence). V shed 6 bases, J shed 4 bases, and the junction held 12 bases outside the gene matches. This CDR3 contains 16 residues. The CDR3 region is CASSRATPGGGNTIYF. Written as DNA, the CDR3 is TGTGCCAGTAGCCGAGCCACGCCAGGGGGAGGAAACACCATATATTTT. The entire variable domain, with the rest obtained from reference TRBV19 and TRBJ1-3, is as follows: DGGITQSPKYLFRKEGQNVTLSCEQNLNHDAMYWYRQDPGQGLRLIYYSQIVNDFQKGDIAEGYSVSREKKESFPLTVTSAQKNPTAFYLCASSRATPGGGNTIYFGEGSWLTVV.

The genes are TRBV19 and TRBJ1-4; 11 bases align to TRBD1. The CDR3 is 16 residues long. CDR1 and CDR2 from the germline V gene are LNHDA and SQIVND (reference sequence). Losses at the gene ends were 8 bases for V and 5 bases for J; bases not matched to a gene: 10. The CDR3 DNA follows: TGTGCCAGTCGGACAGGGGGCGCCGGGGTGAATGAAAAACTGTTTTTT. It is translated as CASRTGGAGVNEKLFF.

This sequence joins TRBV21-1 and TRBJ2-7; the listed D gene, TRBD2, was not tested against the DNA. TRBV21-1 is marked as a pseudogene. This CDR3 spans 14 amino acids. The CDR3 DNA sequence: TGTGCCAGCAGCAAAGTTCCTTACTCCTACGAGCAGTACTTC. This gives the protein CASSKVPYSYEQYF.

This clone was counted between two and nine times. The chain uses TRBV4-3 and TRBJ2-2, with D tentatively TRBD2 (5 bases). V shed 3 bases and J shed 3 bases, with 17 bases lying between them. Germline V gives CDR1 LGHNA, CDR2 YSLEER. CDR3 length: 17 amino acids. CDR3 in amino acids: CASSHPPLDSYTGELFF. The CDR3 bases are TGCGCCAGCAGCCACCCTCCCCTGGACTCGTACACCGGGGAGCTGTTTTTT.

This clone was found a few times. The chain recombines TRBV11-2 with TRBJ2-1; D gene unclear. V was shortened by 5 bases and J by 4 bases, with 6 bases between the two germline ends. From germline, CDR1 is SGHAT and CDR2 FQNNGV. The CDR3 loop spans 12 amino acids. The CDR3 DNA is TGTGCCAGCAGCGTAGCATACAATGAGCAGTTCTTC. This gives the protein CASSVAYNEQFF.

This clone has a handful of counts. V gene TRBV6-5 combines with J gene TRBJ1-1; D is ambiguous. Trimming pared 4 bases from V and 11 bases from J, leaving 17 bases between. The germline gives CDR1 MNHEY, CDR2 SVGAGI. The CDR3 is made up of 13 amino acids. As DNA, the CDR3 is TGTGCCAGCAGTTCCCCGACTCCCCCTAGGGCTTTCTTT. It is translated as CASSSPTPPRAFF.

This clone was counted many times. J is TRBJ2-5 and V is TRBV6-5; the D is unclear. The length of the CDR3 is 15 residues. V lost 0 bases, J lost 2 bases, and 10 bases lay in between. Per the germline V gene, CDR1 is MNHEY and CDR2 is SVGAGI. The CDR3 protein is CASSYSAVAQETQYF. The CDR3 DNA sequence: TGTGCCAGCAGTTACTCGGCGGTGGCACAAGAGACCCAGTACTTC.

The chain couples TRBV9 to TRBJ2-5; TRBD2 aligns across 11 bases. The CDR3 extends over 14 amino acids. Germline loops: CDR1 SGDLS, CDR2 YYNGEE. With 2 bases clipped from V and 5 bases from J, the junction kept 2 bases outside the gene matches. CDR3 nucleotides: TGTGCCAGCAGCGTCCTAGCGGGGGGCGAGACCCAGTACTTC. Its translation: CASSVLAGGETQYF.

This chain connects TRBV5-6 to TRBJ2-3, with D tentatively TRBD2 (6 bases). The V gene lost 1 base and the J gene lost 5 bases, with 20 bases spanning the gap. This CDR3 has 17 residues. Germline CDR1 and CDR2: SGHDT and YYEEEE. CDR3 in amino acids: CASSLPDFEMGGDTQYF. In DNA, the CDR3 is TGTGCCAGCAGCTTGCCCGACTTCGAGATGGGAGGAGATACGCAGTATTTT.

This rearrangement joins TRBV19 to TRBJ1-2; 11 bases map to TRBD1. The CDR3 has 14 amino acids. In germline, CDR1 is LNHDA, CDR2 SQIVND (reference sequence). Trimming at V came to 4 bases and at J to 2 bases, leaving 0 bases not matched to a gene. CDR3 region: CASSRDRGNYGYTF. The DNA for the CDR3 is TGTGCCAGTAGTAGGGACAGGGGGAACTATGGCTACACCTTC.

CDR3 protein: CASSPGGGYEQYF. The CDR3 bases are TGTGCCAGTAGCCCAGGGGGCGGCTACGAGCAGTACTTC. The gene calls are TRBV19 and TRBJ2-7; 8 bases align to TRBD1. This CDR3 is 13 amino acids long. CDR1 and CDR2 from the germline V gene are LNHDA and SQIVND (reference sequence). V was clipped by 6 bases and J by 3 bases; unmatched bases: 4.

The rearrangement joins TRBV12-5 to TRBJ1-5; 9 nucleotides line up with TRBD1. This CDR3 contains 14 residues. Germline values: CDR1 LGHNT, CDR2 FRNRAP. V lost 6 bases and J lost 6; bases outside the gene matches: 6. The DNA for the CDR3 is TGTGCTAGTGGGGCCGACAGGGGGAGTCAGCCCCAGCATTTT. Translation: CASGADRGSQPQHF.